The entry below gives a single TCR beta chain sequence along with its context. Assay used: immunoSEQ multiplex PCR; TCRdb lists only in-frame clones, some missing. The sample carries some 110,000 clones, around nine tenths recorded once. The data stem from a study of blood T cell repertoires in COVID-19. The CDR3 is made up of 16 amino acids. V trimming: 6 bases; J trimming: 4 bases; junction bases outside the gene matches: 12. Germline-derived CDR1 and CDR2 are SNHLY and FYNNEI. The receptor's source is a human donor in a cohort sampled during active COVID-19. V and J are TRBV2 and TRBJ2-3; 8 nucleotides align to TRBD2. Sequencing was carried out using peripheral blood. The CDR3 region has the DNA TGTGCCAGCAGACGTATTTCTGGGACTAGGCCAGATACGCAGTATTTT. It is translated as CASRRISGTRPDTQYF.